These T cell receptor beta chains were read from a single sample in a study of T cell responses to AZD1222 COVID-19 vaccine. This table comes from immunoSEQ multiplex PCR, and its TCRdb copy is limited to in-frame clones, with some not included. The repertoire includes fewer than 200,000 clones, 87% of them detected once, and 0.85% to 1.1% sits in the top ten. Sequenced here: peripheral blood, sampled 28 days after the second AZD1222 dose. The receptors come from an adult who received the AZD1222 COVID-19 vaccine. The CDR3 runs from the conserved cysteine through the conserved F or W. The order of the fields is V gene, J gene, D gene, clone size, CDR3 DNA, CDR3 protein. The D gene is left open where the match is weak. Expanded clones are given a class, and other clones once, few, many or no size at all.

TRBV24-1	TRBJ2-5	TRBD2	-	TGTGCCACCAGTGATTCAGGACTAGCGGGGGCTGAGACCCAGTACTTC	CATSDSGLAGAETQYF
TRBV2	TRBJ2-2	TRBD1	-	TGTGCCAGCAGTATCGGTCAGGGGACAGGGCGGAACACCGGGGAGCTGTTTTTT	CASSIGQGTGRNTGELFF
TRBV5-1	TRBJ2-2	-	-	TGCGCCAGCAGCTTAAACAGGGTAGACACCGGGGAGCTGTTTTTT	CASSLNRVDTGELFF
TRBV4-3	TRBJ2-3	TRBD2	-	TGCGCCAGCAGCCAAGACGGACTAGGTAGCTCAGATACGCAGTATTTT	CASSQDGLGSSDTQYF
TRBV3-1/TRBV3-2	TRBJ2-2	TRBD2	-	TGTGCCAGTCATAGCGGGGGGGCGGCAAACACCGGGGAGCTGTTTTTT	CASHSGGAANTGELFF
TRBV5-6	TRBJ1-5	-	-	TGTGCCAGCAGCCGGGAGATGGGTCAGCCCCAGCATTTT	CASSREMGQPQHF
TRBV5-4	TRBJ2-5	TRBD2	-	TGTGCCAGCAGCGCAAGCGGGGGGGCCGAGGAGACCCAGTACTTC	CASSASGGAEETQYF
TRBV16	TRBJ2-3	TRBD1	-	TGTGCCAGCAGCTGGGGCTGGGACAGGGCCACAGATACGCAGTATTTT	CASSWGWDRATDTQYF
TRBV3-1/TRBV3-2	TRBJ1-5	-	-	TGTGCCAGCAGCCAAGCGGGGGTAGGGAGCAATCAGCCCCAGCATTTT	CASSQAGVGSNQPQHF
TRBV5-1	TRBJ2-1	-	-	TGCGCCAGTGGGACCCCCCGGCCCGGGATCAGAGGCTTGTTCTTC	CASGTPRPGIRGLFF
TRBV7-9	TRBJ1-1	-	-	TGTGCCAGCAGGAGAGGCGCGATGAACACTGAAGCTTTCTTT	CASRRGAMNTEAFF
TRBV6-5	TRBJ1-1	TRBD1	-	TGTGCCAGCAGTACCAGGGGGAGGGCTTTCTTT	CASSTRGRAFF
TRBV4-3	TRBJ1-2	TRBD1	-	TGCGCCAGCAGCCAAGATCGGGGGGACAGGGGGCTCGGTGGCTACACCTTC	CASSQDRGDRGLGGYTF
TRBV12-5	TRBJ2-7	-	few	TGTGCTAGTGGTTTGGTAGTCCGCCGGGACCCACACGAGCAGTACTTC	CASGLVVRRDPHEQYF
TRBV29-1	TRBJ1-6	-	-	TGCAGCGCCTCTGAGTCGGCAGGGGTCGGCTCACCCCTCCACTTT	CSASESAGVGSPLHF
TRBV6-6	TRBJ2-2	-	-	TGTGCCAGCGGGGTCGGGGAGCTGTTTTTT	CASGVGELFF
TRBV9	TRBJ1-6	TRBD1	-	TGTGCCAGCAGCACCGGGACAGGGAAAAGGTCCTATAATTCACCCCTCCACTTT	CASSTGTGKRSYNSPLHF
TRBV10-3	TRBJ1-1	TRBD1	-	TGTGCCATCAGTGAGAGACAGGGGGTGAACACTGAAGCTTTCTTT	CAISERQGVNTEAFF
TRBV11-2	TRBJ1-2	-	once	TGTGCCAGCAGCTCGGACGGGGGCTACGATGGCTACACCTTC	CASSSDGGYDGYTF
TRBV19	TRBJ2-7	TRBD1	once	TGTGCCAGTAGTATAGGGACAGGGAGGTACGAGCAGTACTTC	CASSIGTGRYEQYF
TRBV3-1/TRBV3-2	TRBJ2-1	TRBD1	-	TGTGCCAGCAGCCTGGGACAGGGGGATGTGAATGAGCAGTTCTTC	CASSLGQGDVNEQFF
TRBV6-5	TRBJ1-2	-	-	TGTGCCAGTAGGGGAGAGGGAGTCCTGGTCTATGGCTACACCTTC	CASRGEGVLVYGYTF
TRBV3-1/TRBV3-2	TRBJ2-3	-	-	TGTGCCAGCAGCCCAGTCGGGGGATATACGCAGTATTTT	CASSPVGGYTQYF
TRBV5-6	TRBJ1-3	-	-	TGTGCCAGCAGCACCCAAACCAGGAGGGGAAACACCATATATTTT	CASSTQTRRGNTIYF
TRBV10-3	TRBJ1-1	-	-	TGTGCCATCAGTAGACAGAACGCTGAAGCTTTCTTT	CAISRQNAEAFF
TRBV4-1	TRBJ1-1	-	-	TGCGCCAGCAGTCAAGGGGGGGCCTTTAAAGCTTTCTTT	CASSQGGAFKAFF
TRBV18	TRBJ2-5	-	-	TGTGCCAGCTCACCTGCAGGGCCTCCAGGGGAGACCCAGTACTTC	CASSPAGPPGETQYF
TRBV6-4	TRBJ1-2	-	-	TGTGCCAGCAGAGGACTCGATGGCTACACCTTC	CASRGLDGYTF
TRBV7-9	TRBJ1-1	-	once	TGTGCCAGCAGACCGAGCCCCCTCCTGGGGGTGAACACTGAAGCTTTCTTT	CASRPSPLLGVNTEAFF
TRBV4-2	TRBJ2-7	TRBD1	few	TGTGCCAGCAGCCAACAAGGCGGGACAGGGGGCCTCTACGAGCAGTACTTC	CASSQQGGTGGLYEQYF
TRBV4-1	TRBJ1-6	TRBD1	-	TGCGCCAGCAGCCGGGACAGTAATTCACCCCTCCACTTT	CASSRDSNSPLHF
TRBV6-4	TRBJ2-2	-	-	TGTGCCAGCAGTGTATCAGGGATCCCCGGGGAGCTGTTTTTT	CASSVSGIPGELFF
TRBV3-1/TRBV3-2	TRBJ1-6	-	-	TGTGCCAGCAGCGGTCGGAATTCACCCCTCCACTTT	CASSGRNSPLHF
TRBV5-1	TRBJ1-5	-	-	TGCGCCAGCAGCTTGAGGGGCGAGGGCAATCAGCCCCAGCATTTT	CASSLRGEGNQPQHF
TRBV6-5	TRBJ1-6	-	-	TGTGCCAGCAGCAAAGACAGGAGGGGGTCACCCCTCCACTTT	CASSKDRRGSPLHF
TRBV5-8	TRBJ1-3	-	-	TGTGCCAGCAGCTTCGGCCAGTCCGGAAACACCATATATTTT	CASSFGQSGNTIYF
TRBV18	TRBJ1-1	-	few	TGTGCCAGCTCACCGGACCTAAACACTGAAGCTTTCTTT	CASSPDLNTEAFF
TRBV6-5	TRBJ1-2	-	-	TGTGCCAGAGGTAGGTCCAGAAGGGGCTACACCTTC	CARGRSRRGYTF
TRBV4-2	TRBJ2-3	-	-	TGTGCCAGCAGCCAAAATTGGGGGTCAGATACGCAGTATTTT	CASSQNWGSDTQYF
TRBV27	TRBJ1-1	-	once	TGTGCCAGCTCCTCAAGAACCGGTGGCACTGAAGCTTTCTTT	CASSSRTGGTEAFF
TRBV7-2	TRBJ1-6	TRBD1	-	TGTGCCAGCAGCTTAAGGGGGCGCAGGCCCCTCCACTTT	CASSLRGRRPLHF
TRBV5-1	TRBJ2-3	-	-	TGCGCCAGCAGCAATGGACAGACCCTCACAGATACGCAGTATTTT	CASSNGQTLTDTQYF
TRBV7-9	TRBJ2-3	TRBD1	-	TGTGCCAGCAGCTTAGGGGCGACAGGGGGCTGGGAAGATACGCAGTATTTT	CASSLGATGGWEDTQYF
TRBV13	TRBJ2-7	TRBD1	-	TGTGCCAGCAGCCCCGGGACAGCCTCCTACGAGCAGTACTTC	CASSPGTASYEQYF
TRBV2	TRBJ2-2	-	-	TGTGCCAGCGGTAAGGGGACTTTGAACACCGGGGAGCTGTTTTTT	CASGKGTLNTGELFF
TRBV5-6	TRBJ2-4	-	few	TGTGCCAGCAGCTCCGCCGGGGCCAAAAACATTCAGTACTTC	CASSSAGAKNIQYF
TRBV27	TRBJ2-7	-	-	TGTGCCAGCAGTTCCACGTACGAGCAGTACTTC	CASSSTYEQYF